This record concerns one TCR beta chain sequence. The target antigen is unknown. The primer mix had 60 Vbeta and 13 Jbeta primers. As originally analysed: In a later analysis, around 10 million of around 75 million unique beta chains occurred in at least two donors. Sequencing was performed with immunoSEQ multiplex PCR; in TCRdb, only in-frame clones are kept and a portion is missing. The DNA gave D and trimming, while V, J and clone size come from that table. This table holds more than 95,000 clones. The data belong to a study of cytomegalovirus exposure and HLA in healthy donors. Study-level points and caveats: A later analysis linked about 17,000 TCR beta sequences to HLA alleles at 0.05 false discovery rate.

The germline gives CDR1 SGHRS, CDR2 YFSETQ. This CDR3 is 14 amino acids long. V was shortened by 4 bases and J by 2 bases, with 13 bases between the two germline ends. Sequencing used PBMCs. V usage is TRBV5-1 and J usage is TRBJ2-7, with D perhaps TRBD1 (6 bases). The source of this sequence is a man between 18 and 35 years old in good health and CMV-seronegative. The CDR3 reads CASSHADSAYEQYF. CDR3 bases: TGCGCCAGCAGCCACGCGGACAGCGCCTACGAGCAGTACTTC.